The clone carrying this T cell receptor (beta chain) has just a few counts. Its target is not known. This entry comes from a study of cytotoxic CD8 clonotypes in ibrutinib-treated CLL. Study-wide context: Patient counts were ten to eleven relapsed/refractory, over 14 treatment-naive and under 18 IGHV unmutated. Outcomes included 24 partial and 2 complete responses; after median around 65 months, 14 stayed remitted and roughly twelve progressed. Overall study findings and caveats: Clonotypes that were public were uncommon, and they contracted or stayed stable on treatment.

V lost 7 bases and J 5 bases, leaving 12 bases between the germline ends. Germline values: CDR1 SNHLY, CDR2 FYNNEI. The CDR3 is made up of 13 amino acids. Deep sequencing aimed at 1 in 200,000 to 1 in 1 million T cells' resolution. Assay: immunoSEQ multiplex PCR; the TCRdb copy retains only in-frame clones and omits some. The sample gives about 44,000 clones, 55% to 75% of which show up once; roughly 13% is in the top ten. This sequence was found in a human donor with chronic lymphocytic leukemia. Sequences were derived from PBMCs, sampled after 12 months of ibrutinib treatment. The V and J genes are TRBV2 and TRBJ2-1, with D perhaps TRBD2 (5 bases). CDR3: CASKFDYNNEQFF. In DNA, the CDR3 is TGTGCCAGCAAATTCGACTACAACAATGAGCAGTTCTTC.